Listed here is a single TCR beta chain. The antigen is undetermined. V lost 0 bases to trimming and J lost 5 bases, with 10 bases between them. Germline assignment: CDR1 LGHNA and CDR2 YSLEER. This CDR3 spans 15 amino acids. TCRdb independently ran MiXCR on the RACE reads; one entry per CDR3 protein. Of 150,000 to 200,000 distinct CDR3 sequences listed, roughly 14% were seen once; the top ten hold about 1.7%. The source of the sample is a study of human T cells and chemical hapten exposure. Looking at the study overall: The use of 2% DPC on about 2 cm by about 2 cm of upper inner arm skin constituted sensitization.

Time point indicated: patch test 1, 2 weeks after DPC sensitization. Treatment in this sample: therapeutic diphenylcyclopropenone sensitization with weekly scalp DPC. Unfractionated whole blood was the source of the extracted total RNA. Study results and limitations: TCRs whose frequency exceeded 1 in 1000 remained the same following DPC sensitization.

The sequencing here drew on whole blood, taken in connection with sensitization to the hapten diphenylcyclopropenone (DPC). The sequence derives from a woman aged 25 to 39 with alopecia areata. Some clones in this sample may be carry-over from other donors' samples. The chain employs TRBV4-3 and TRBJ1-4; D might be TRBD1 (5 bases). CDR3 region: CASSQDGRANEKLFF. CDR3 DNA sequence: TGCGCCAGCAGCCAAGATGGCAGGGCCAATGAAAAACTGTTTTTT.